The entry below describes one T cell receptor beta chain. The V end lost 6 bases, the J end lost 0 bases, and 9 bases lay between the germline ends. CDR3 length: 13 residues. Germline lookup yields CDR1 MNHEY and CDR2 SVGAGI. Using immunoSEQ multiplex PCR, the repertoire was profiled, and TCRdb retains in-frame clones only, with some absent. The table includes about 71,000 clones, around nine tenths detected once. The data were obtained in a study of blood T cell repertoires in COVID-19. Sequencing was done on a sample of peripheral blood. The chain employs TRBV6-5 and TRBJ2-7, with D possibly being TRBD1 (7 bases). The TCR comes from a woman of 80 years or more with acute or convalescent COVID-19. In nucleotides, the CDR3 is TGTGCCAGCAGCCAGGGGGGCTCCTACGAGCAGTACTTC. Translated, it gives CASSQGGSYEQYF.